Below are 23 T cell receptor beta chains sequenced from a single sample in a study of T cells in Graves' hyperthyroidism and ophthalmopathy. There were TCR beta CDR3 regions amplified from RNA transcripts. RT-PCR in the first round (using the HTBI primer set) targeted the TCR CDR3. One entry per CDR3 protein results from TCRdb running MiXCR on the multiplex PCR reads. This table has fewer than 450,000 distinct CDR3 sequences, about 15% appearing once. Source material: blood. The receptors were sampled from a woman in her 30s with Graves' hyperthyroidism that later progressed to Graves' ophthalmopathy.

This clonotype was seen at least ten times. This chain links TRBV28 with TRBJ2-7; D is tentatively TRBD1 or TRBD2 (5 bases each). The V gene lost 3 bases and the J gene lost 3 bases, with 9 bases spanning the gap. Germline V gives CDR1 MDHEN, CDR2 SYDVKM. The CDR3 is 13 residues long. The CDR3 nucleotides read TGTGCCAGCAGTTTGAGGGACCGCTACGAGCAGTACTTC. Translation gives CASSLRDRYEQYF.

The sample holds many counts of this clonotype. The rearrangement joins TRBV11-2 to TRBJ2-7, with 10 bases lining up with TRBD1. This CDR3 has 14 amino acids. Germline V gene lookup returns CDR1 SGHAT and CDR2 FQNNGV. Trimming at V came to 3 bases and at J to 4 bases, leaving 3 bases not matched to a gene. The CDR3 is CASSFWTGGYEQYF. The CDR3 nucleotides read TGTGCCAGCAGCTTTTGGACAGGGGGTTACGAGCAGTACTTC.

The table lists this clonotype with many counts. This sequence joins TRBV4-1 and TRBJ1-5; weak D call: TRBD1 (5 bases). Germline CDR1 MGHRA, CDR2 YSYEKL. With 0 bases removed from V and 9 bases from J, the gap between germline ends came to 15 bases. The length of the CDR3 is 15 residues. CDR3 in DNA: TGCGCCAGCAGCCAAGATAGGGACGGCCAATGGCCCCAGCATTTT. Its translation: CASSQDRDGQWPQHF.

The chain employs TRBV6-2 or TRBV6-3 and TRBJ2-1; 11 bases match TRBD1. Germline CDR1 reads MNHEY; CDR2 reads SVGEGT. V lost 0 bases, J lost 7 bases, and 5 bases stayed unmatched. This CDR3 has 16 amino acids. As DNA, the CDR3 is TGTGCCAGCAGTTACTCTGGACAGGGGGCGAGGAATGAGCAGTTCTTC. This translates into CASSYSGQGARNEQFF.

The chain combines TRBV7-9 with TRBJ1-6; D not certain. The germline V and J ends were trimmed by 3 bases and 10 bases, with 7 bases remaining between them. Germline CDR1 reads SEHNR; CDR2 reads FQNEAQ (reference sequence). The length of the CDR3 is 12 residues. DNA for the CDR3: TGTGCCAGCAGCTTTGAAGGATCACCCCTCCACTTT. Amino acid sequence: CASSFEGSPLHF. Full variable domain (remainder filled in from reference TRBV7-9 and TRBJ1-6): DTGVSQNPRHKITKRGQNVTFRCDPISEHNRLYWYRQTLGQGPEFLTYFQNEAQLEKSRLLSDRFSAERPKGSFSTLEIQRTEQGDSAMYLCASSFEGSPLHFGNGTRLTVT.

Many counts were recorded for this clonotype. V usage is TRBV15 and J usage is TRBJ1-1, with D unclear. CDR1 and CDR2 (germline): LNHNV, YYDKDF (reference sequence). CDR3 length equals 15 residues. Trimming removed 1 base at V and 6 bases at J, with 15 bases between. DNA of the CDR3: TGTGCCACCAGCAGAGTGCTAGGGTCCGCAGCTGAAGCTTTCTTT. Its protein product is CATSRVLGSAAEAFF.

The V call is TRBV5-1, the J call TRBJ2-3; 10 bases are shared with TRBD1. Germline CDR1 is SGHRS and CDR2 is YFSETQ. Losses at the gene ends were 4 bases for V and 1 base for J; bases not matched to a gene: 6. The CDR3 loop spans 16 amino acids. The CDR3 region is CASSVGTGARTDTQYF. The CDR3 DNA reads TGCGCCAGCAGCGTTGGGACAGGGGCACGCACAGATACGCAGTATTTT. Drawing the rest from reference TRBV5-1 and TRBJ2-3, the complete variable domain is KAGVTQTPRYLIKTRGQQVTLSCSPISGHRSVSWYQQTPGQGLQFLFEYFSETQRNKGNFPGRFSGRQFSNSRSEMNVSTLELGDSALYLCASSVGTGARTDTQYFGPGTRLTVL.

This clonotype was seen at least ten times. The chain combines TRBV28 with TRBJ2-7; D call uncertain. The CDR3 loop spans 12 amino acids. CDR1 and CDR2 (germline): MDHEN, SYDVKM. V was trimmed by 1 base and J by 5 bases, leaving 6 bases between them. In DNA, the CDR3 is TGTGCCAGCAGTTTATCCTACAACGAGCAGTACTTC. Amino acid sequence: CASSLSYNEQYF.

The V gene is TRBV19, the J gene TRBJ2-7; D gene unclear. Per the germline V gene, CDR1 is LNHDA and CDR2 is SQIVND (reference sequence). The CDR3 runs 14 residues. V lost 1 base, J lost 3 bases, and 10 bases lay in between. Here the CDR3 DNA reads TGTGCCAGTAGTATAGGAAACCCTAACTACGAGCAGTACTTC. Its protein is CASSIGNPNYEQYF. Combining the CDR3 with reference TRBV19 and TRBJ2-7 gives the whole variable domain DGGITQSPKYLFRKEGQNVTLSCEQNLNHDAMYWYRQDPGQGLRLIYYSQIVNDFQKGDIAEGYSVSREKKESFPLTVTSAQKNPTAFYLCASSIGNPNYEQYFGPGTRLTVT.

The chain joins TRBV4-2 to TRBJ2-2; no firm D call. Per germline, CDR1 LGHNA and CDR2 YNFKEQ. There are 17 residues in the CDR3. Deletions cut 1 base from V and 1 base from J, with 13 bases between. This CDR3 is CASSQVFNRKNTGELFF. The CDR3 DNA follows: TGTGCCAGCAGCCAAGTATTCAACAGAAAGAACACCGGGGAGCTGTTTTTT.

This chain uses TRBV10-3 with TRBJ1-4, with 9 bases matching TRBD1. Germline V gene lookup returns CDR1 ENHRY and CDR2 SYGVKD. The CDR3 spans 14 residues. V shed 4 bases and J 8 bases; nucleotides not matched to a gene: 5. The chain's CDR3 is CAISGGTGYEKLFF. The CDR3, as DNA: TGTGCCATCAGTGGAGGGACAGGGTACGAAAAACTGTTTTTT.

This clonotype was counted many times. The genes are TRBV7-2 and TRBJ1-2; D is perhaps TRBD1 (5 bases). Trimming shortened V by 1 base and J by 0 bases, and 18 bases separated the two germline ends. The CDR3 loop spans 18 amino acids. In germline, CDR1 is SGHTA, CDR2 FQGNSA. Here the CDR3 DNA reads TGTGCCAGCAGCTTAGGGCGCGGCTATAGGGGTGCTAACTATGGCTACACCTTC. Translating gives CASSLGRGYRGANYGYTF.

The V call is TRBV10-3, the J call TRBJ2-2; 10 nucleotides match TRBD1. CDR1 is ENHRY, CDR2 SYGVKD, per germline. The CDR3 is made up of 16 amino acids. V lost 4 bases and J lost 0; bases outside the gene matches: 2. The CDR3 DNA sequence: TGTGCCATCAGTGGGGGACAGGGGACGAACACCGGGGAGCTGTTTTTT. This gives the protein CAISGGQGTNTGELFF.

The chain has TRBV3-1 and TRBJ2-5, with D perhaps matching TRBD1 (5 bases). Germline V gene sequence: CDR1 LGHDT, CDR2 YNNKEL (reference sequence). Trimming cost V 1 base and J 7 bases, with 10 bases left between them. CDR3 size: 13 residues. The CDR3 loop is CASSQAGPGTQYF. The CDR3 DNA is TGTGCCAGCAGCCAAGCAGGGCCAGGGACCCAGTACTTC.

This clonotype was found many times. The V and J genes are TRBV11-2 and TRBJ1-3; D gene unclear. V lost 5 bases, J lost 0 bases, and 11 bases lay in between. Per the germline V gene, CDR1 is SGHAT and CDR2 is FQNNGV. This CDR3 contains 15 residues. CDR3 protein: CASSGGRNSGNTIYF. The CDR3 nucleotides read TGTGCCAGCAGCGGAGGACGTAACTCTGGAAACACCATATATTTT.

This clonotype came up many times. This chain connects TRBV20-1 to TRBJ2-5, with D unclear. CDR3 length equals 11 residues. From germline, CDR1 is DFQATT and CDR2 SNEGSKA (reference sequence). V was pared by 4 bases and J by 2 bases, with 5 bases between. The CDR3 DNA reads TGCAGTGCTATTGGGCAAGAGACCCAGTACTTC. Amino acids: CSAIGQETQYF.

The rearrangement joins TRBV20-1 to TRBJ2-1; D not certain. The CDR3 has 15 amino acids. The V gene lost 0 bases and the J gene lost 5 bases, with 14 bases spanning the gap. The germline V gene has CDR1 DFQATT and CDR2 SNEGSKA (reference sequence). This CDR3 reads CSARDYPRLNNEQFF. The CDR3 DNA reads as TGCAGTGCTAGAGATTACCCTCGCCTTAACAATGAGCAGTTCTTC.

This clonotype was seen a handful of times. V usage is TRBV20-1 and J usage is TRBJ2-7, with D perhaps matching TRBD1 or TRBD2 (7 bases each). Trimming took off 4 bases at V and 2 bases at J, with 12 bases between the two ends. Germline CDR1 DFQATT, CDR2 SNEGSKA (reference sequence). The CDR3 length is 13 residues. CDR3 in amino acids: CSANSGGAYEQYF. In DNA, the CDR3 is TGCAGTGCTAACTCAGGGGGGGCCTACGAGCAGTACTTC.

This clonotype occurred once. This sequence joins TRBV6-6 and TRBJ2-2; D unclear. The CDR3 runs to 17 residues. Deletions cut 0 bases from V and 4 bases from J, with 15 bases between. Per the germline V gene, CDR1 is MNHNY and CDR2 is SVGAGI (reference sequence). The DNA of the CDR3 is TGTGCCAGCAGTTACTCATCAGGTCTTGACGGCACCGGGGAGCTGTTTTTT. This sequence encodes CASSYSSGLDGTGELFF.

The chain carries TRBV5-8 and TRBJ2-4, with 8 nucleotides matching TRBD1. Germline trimming cut 0 bases from V and 8 bases from J; bases unmatched to any gene: 13. CDR1 and CDR2 (germline): SGHTS, YDEGEE. This CDR3 has 17 amino acids. The CDR3 DNA reads as TGTGCCAGCAGCTTGGGACAGGGGTCTCATCCTGGGGACATTCAGTACTTC. Its translation is CASSLGQGSHPGDIQYF.

The chain uses TRBV20-1 and TRBJ2-7; possibly TRBD2 for D (7 bases). This CDR3 is 16 amino acids long. Trimming cost V 5 bases and J 1 base, with 21 bases left between them. Germline CDR1 is DFQATT and CDR2 is SNEGSKA (reference sequence). In DNA, the CDR3 is TGCAGTGCTGTGGGGGGAACGGGGGGCCCGTCCTACGAGCAGTACTTC. It codes for CSAVGGTGGPSYEQYF.

This clonotype has just one count. This chain connects TRBV20-1 to TRBJ2-7; D is undetermined. Looked up from germline, CDR1 is DFQATT and CDR2 is SNEGSKA (reference sequence). The ends were cut back, 4 bases at V and 0 bases at J, with 10 bases in the middle. CDR3 length equals 13 residues. DNA of the CDR3: TGCAGTGCTATGGGCAGCCACTCCTACGAGCAGTACTTC. Translating it yields CSAMGSHSYEQYF.

This clonotype was observed many times. This rearrangement joins TRBV27 to TRBJ2-3; 8 bases match TRBD1. The CDR3 is made up of 17 amino acids. The germline gives CDR1 MNHEY, CDR2 SMNVEV (reference sequence). The ends lost 1 base at V and 5 bases at J; junction bases unmatched: 11. For the CDR3, the DNA is TGTGCCAGCAGTTTATTTTTCCACAGGGGGGAGGAAGATACGCAGTATTTT. This gives the protein CASSLFFHRGEEDTQYF.